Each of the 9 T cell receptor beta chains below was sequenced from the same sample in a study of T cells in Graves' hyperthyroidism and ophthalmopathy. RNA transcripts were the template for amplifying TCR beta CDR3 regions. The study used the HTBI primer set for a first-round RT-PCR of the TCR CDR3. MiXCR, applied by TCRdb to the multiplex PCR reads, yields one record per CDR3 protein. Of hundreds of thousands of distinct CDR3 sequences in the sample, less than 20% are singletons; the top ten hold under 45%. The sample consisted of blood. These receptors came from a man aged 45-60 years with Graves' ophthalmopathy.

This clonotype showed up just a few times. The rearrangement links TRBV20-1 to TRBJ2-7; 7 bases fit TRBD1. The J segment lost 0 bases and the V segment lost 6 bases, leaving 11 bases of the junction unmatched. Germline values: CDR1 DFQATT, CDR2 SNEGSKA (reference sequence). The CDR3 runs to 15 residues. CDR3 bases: TGCAGTGCAAACAACCCGGGACAGAACTCCTACGAGCAGTACTTC. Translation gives CSANNPGQNSYEQYF.

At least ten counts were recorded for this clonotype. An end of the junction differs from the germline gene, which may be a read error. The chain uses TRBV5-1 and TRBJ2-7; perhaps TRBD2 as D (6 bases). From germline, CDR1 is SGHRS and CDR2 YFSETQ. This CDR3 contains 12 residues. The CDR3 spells CASSLGGYEQYF. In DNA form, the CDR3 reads TGTGCCAGCAGCTTAGGAGGGTACGAGCAGTACTTC. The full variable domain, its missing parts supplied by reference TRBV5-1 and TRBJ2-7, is KAGVTQTPRYLIKTRGQQVTLSCSPISGHRSVSWYQQTPGQGLQFLFEYFSETQRNKGNFPGRFSGRQFSNSRSEMNVSTLELGDSALYLCASSLGGYEQYFGPGTRLTVT.

This CDR3 is CATSRDGSFETQYF. The CDR3, as DNA: TGTGCCACCAGCAGAGATGGGTCATTCGAGACCCAGTACTTC. The V call is TRBV15, the J call TRBJ2-5; the D is unclear. Per germline, CDR1 LNHNV and CDR2 YYDKDF (reference sequence). Trimming removed 0 bases from V and 5 bases from J, with 10 bases in between. This CDR3 region has 14 residues.

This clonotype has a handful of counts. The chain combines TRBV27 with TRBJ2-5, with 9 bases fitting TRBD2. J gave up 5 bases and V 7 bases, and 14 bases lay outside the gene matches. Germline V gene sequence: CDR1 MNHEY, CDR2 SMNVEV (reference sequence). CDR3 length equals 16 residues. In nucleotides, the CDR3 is TGTGCCAGCAACCGGGGGGTAGCGGGAGAGTACGAGACCCAGTACTTC. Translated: CASNRGVAGEYETQYF.

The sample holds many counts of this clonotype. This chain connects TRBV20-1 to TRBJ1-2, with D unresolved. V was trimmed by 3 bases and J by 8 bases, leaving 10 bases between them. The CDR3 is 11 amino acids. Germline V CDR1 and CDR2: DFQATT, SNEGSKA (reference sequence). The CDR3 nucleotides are TGCAGTGCTAGCGCTGGGCTCGGCTACACCTTC. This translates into CSASAGLGYTF.

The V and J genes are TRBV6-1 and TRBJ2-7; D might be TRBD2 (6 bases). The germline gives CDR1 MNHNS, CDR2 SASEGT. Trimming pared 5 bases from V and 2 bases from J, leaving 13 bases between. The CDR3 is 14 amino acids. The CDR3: CASSFRRGAYEQYF. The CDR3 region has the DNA TGTGCCAGCAGTTTTCGGCGGGGAGCCTACGAGCAGTACTTC.

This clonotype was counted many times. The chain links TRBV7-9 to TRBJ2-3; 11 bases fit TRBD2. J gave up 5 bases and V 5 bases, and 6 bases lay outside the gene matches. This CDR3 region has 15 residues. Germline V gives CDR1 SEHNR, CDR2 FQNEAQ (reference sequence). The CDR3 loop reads CASSGSGRAIDTQYF. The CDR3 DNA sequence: TGTGCCAGCAGCGGTAGCGGGAGGGCCATAGATACGCAGTATTTT.

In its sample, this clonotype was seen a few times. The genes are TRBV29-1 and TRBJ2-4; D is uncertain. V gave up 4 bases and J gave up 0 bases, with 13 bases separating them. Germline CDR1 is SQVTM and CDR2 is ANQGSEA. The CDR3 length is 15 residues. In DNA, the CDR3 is TGCAGCGTTGCTCCGCGTCGGAAAGCCAAAAACATTCAGTACTTC. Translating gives CSVAPRRKAKNIQYF.

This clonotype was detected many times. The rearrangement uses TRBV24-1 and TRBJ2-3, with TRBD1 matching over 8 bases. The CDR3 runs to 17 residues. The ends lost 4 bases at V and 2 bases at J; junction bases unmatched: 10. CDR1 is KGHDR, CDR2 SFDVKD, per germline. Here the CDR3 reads CATSDPGGTGYTDTQYF. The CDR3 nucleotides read TGTGCCACCAGTGACCCCGGCGGGACAGGCTACACAGATACGCAGTATTTT.